The rows below give T cell receptor beta chains drawn from one sample of a study of blood T cell repertoires in COVID-19. Produced via immunoSEQ multiplex PCR; TCRdb's table is partial and in-frame only. The sample holds approximately 160,000 clones, approximately 88% seen once. Sequencing was performed on peripheral blood. The receptors shown here come from a woman aged 60-75 years with acute or convalescent COVID-19. CDR3s include the opening cysteine and the closing phenylalanine or tryptophan. The order of the fields is D gene, V gene, J gene, CDR3 protein. A D gene is named only where the DNA matches it firmly.

-	TRBV6-1	TRBJ2-2	CASSEGRANTGELFF
-	TRBV6-5	TRBJ1-3	CASSYSRAPGNTIYF
TRBD1	TRBV27	TRBJ2-5	CASSSLRAGTGQETQYF
TRBD2	TRBV19	TRBJ2-5	CASSRTSGGPSETQYF
TRBD2	TRBV9	TRBJ2-2	CASSTRGESTGELFF
TRBD1	TRBV4-1	TRBJ2-7	CASSLLTGEYYEQYF
-	TRBV7-2	TRBJ1-1	CASSLQGGMNTEAFF
TRBD1	TRBV29-1	TRBJ1-1	CSVDRGLTEAFF
-	TRBV27	TRBJ2-7	CASSSHLRGEQYF
TRBD2	TRBV6-2/TRBV6-3	TRBJ2-1	CASSLAGALRGEQFF
TRBD1	TRBV7-2	TRBJ2-3	CASSSGQGARTDTQYF
-	TRBV15	TRBJ2-3	CATSRAAGVTDTQYF
TRBD1	TRBV7-9	TRBJ2-7	CASSLGDRGMDEQYF
-	TRBV7-2	TRBJ2-1	CASSSPGQSYNEQFF
TRBD1	TRBV2	TRBJ1-1	CASSEELGRGRAFF
TRBD2	TRBV4-1	TRBJ2-1	CASSPPLGGASNEQFF
TRBD1	TRBV5-1	TRBJ1-2	CASKKDREAYGYTF
-	TRBV18	TRBJ1-1	CASSQGGVTSTEAFF
TRBD1	TRBV5-6	TRBJ2-3	CASSTGQGLDTQYF
-	TRBV5-1	TRBJ2-3	CASSLAQGNTDTQYF
-	TRBV19	TRBJ1-2	CASNGKRTNYGYTF
-	TRBV12-3/TRBV12-4	TRBJ1-6	CASSHGGASPLHF
TRBD2	TRBV6-5	TRBJ2-3	CASSYSTSGTDTQYF
-	TRBV6-1	TRBJ1-5	CASSEGGGSKQPQHF
TRBD1	TRBV6-6	TRBJ1-2	CASSRREGQGYYGYTF
TRBD1	TRBV28	TRBJ2-2	CASSFGQVNTGELFF
-	TRBV27	TRBJ1-4	CASSHRASDEKLFF
-	TRBV19	TRBJ1-5	CASSTNSNQPQHF
-	TRBV10-3	TRBJ2-1	CAISDRGGVGNEQFF
-	TRBV18	TRBJ2-5	CASSPIRGAETQYF
TRBD2	TRBV7-6	TRBJ2-7	CASSTGLAGSYEQYF
TRBD1	TRBV6-5	TRBJ1-4	CASSPGTGLNEKLFF
TRBD2	TRBV24-1	TRBJ2-7	CATSSGGSSYEQYF
-	TRBV6-1	TRBJ2-7	CASSDPPRDSFSYEQYF
-	TRBV18	TRBJ1-5	CASSPGEGQPQHF
-	TRBV7-8	TRBJ1-1	CASSLRQSMNTEAFF
-	TRBV7-9	TRBJ2-7	CASRPSGGGYEQYF
TRBD2	TRBV5-6	TRBJ2-2	CASSDLGLAGVPEELFF
TRBD2	TRBV3-1/TRBV3-2	TRBJ2-1	CASSQGTSTSGGAHCYNEQFF
TRBD1	TRBV7-9	TRBJ1-2	CASRNRQGADGYTF
TRBD2	TRBV5-1	TRBJ2-7	CASSPGGGLGSSYEQYF
-	TRBV11-3	TRBJ2-3	CASSFGGSTDTQYF
-	TRBV7-2	TRBJ2-5	CASSFGGGPLETQYF
-	TRBV10-2	TRBJ2-7	CASTLVSPVDEQYF
TRBD1	TRBV27	TRBJ1-4	CASRLQGANEKLFF
TRBD2	TRBV28	TRBJ2-7	CASSLARGVYEQYF
-	TRBV14	TRBJ1-4	CASSQGPRQVEKLFF
-	TRBV19	TRBJ1-6	CASSVGQFYNSPLHF
-	TRBV6-2/TRBV6-3	TRBJ1-1	CASSYWHRNTEAFF
-	TRBV27	TRBJ2-1	CATEGRGAGQNEQFF
-	TRBV7-2	TRBJ1-6	CASSPRQSYNSPLHF
-	TRBV5-1	TRBJ1-5	CASSLDSTNQPQHF
-	TRBV9	TRBJ1-3	CASSEGHTVSGNTIYF
TRBD1	TRBV4-2	TRBJ1-6	CASSQEDRGGSPLHF
-	TRBV19	TRBJ2-6	CASRLQGAGANVLTF